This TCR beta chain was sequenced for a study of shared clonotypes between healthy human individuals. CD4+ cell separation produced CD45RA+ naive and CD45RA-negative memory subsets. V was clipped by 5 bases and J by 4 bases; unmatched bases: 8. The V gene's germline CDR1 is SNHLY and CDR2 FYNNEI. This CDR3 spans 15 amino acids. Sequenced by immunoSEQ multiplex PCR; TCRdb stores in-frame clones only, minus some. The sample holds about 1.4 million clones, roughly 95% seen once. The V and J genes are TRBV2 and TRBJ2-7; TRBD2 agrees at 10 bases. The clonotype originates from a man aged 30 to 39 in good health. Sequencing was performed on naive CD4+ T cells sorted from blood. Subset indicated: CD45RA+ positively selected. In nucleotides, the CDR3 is TGTGCCAGCAGTAACGGACTAGCGGATAATTACGAGCAGTACTTC. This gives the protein CASSNGLADNYEQYF.